Below, 21 T cell receptor beta chains from the same sample are listed, as sequenced in a study of blood T cell repertoires in COVID-19. Assay: immunoSEQ multiplex PCR; the TCRdb copy retains only in-frame clones and omits some. The table has about 370,000 clones, around 90% seen once. The sample comprised peripheral blood. The receptors originated from a woman in her 30s with COVID-19, enrolled during active disease.

V and J are TRBV6-4 and TRBJ1-6, with 7 bases aligning to TRBD1. Per the germline V gene, CDR1 is MRHNA and CDR2 is SNTAGT. The J segment lost 7 bases and the V segment lost 3 bases, leaving 6 bases of the junction unmatched. The length of the CDR3 is 15 residues. The CDR3 reads CASSEYNRGNSPLHF. The CDR3 DNA is TGTGCCAGCAGTGAGTACAACAGGGGAAATTCACCCCTCCACTTT.

In its sample, this clone was seen once. The rearrangement joins TRBV9 to TRBJ2-2; D is perhaps TRBD2 (6 bases). Deletions cut 0 bases from V and 6 bases from J, with 18 bases between. This CDR3 comprises 17 residues. Germline V gene sequence: CDR1 SGDLS, CDR2 YYNGEE. The CDR3 sequence is CASSVALSGGRAGELFF. The CDR3 coding sequence is TGTGCCAGCAGCGTAGCTCTCTCCGGGGGTAGGGCCGGGGAGCTGTTTTTT.

The chain is built from TRBV5-1 and TRBJ2-7; 9 bases fit TRBD1. There are 17 residues in the CDR3. Germline lookup yields CDR1 SGHRS and CDR2 YFSETQ. Unmatched junction bases numbered 11, after V lost 4 bases and J lost 0 bases. This CDR3 is CASSPRENRGRSYEQYF. The CDR3 bases are TGCGCCAGCAGCCCCCGAGAAAACAGGGGGCGCTCCTACGAGCAGTACTTC. Full variable domain (remainder filled in from reference TRBV5-1 and TRBJ2-7): KAGVTQTPRYLIKTRGQQVTLSCSPISGHRSVSWYQQTPGQGLQFLFEYFSETQRNKGNFPGRFSGRQFSNSRSEMNVSTLELGDSALYLCASSPRENRGRSYEQYFGPGTRLTVT.

The rearrangement uses TRBV27 and TRBJ1-2; 9 bases agree with TRBD1. CDR1 and CDR2 (germline): MNHEY, SMNVEV (reference sequence). This CDR3 comprises 15 residues. The ends lost 4 bases at V and 4 bases at J; junction bases unmatched: 7. The DNA of the CDR3 is TGTGCCAGCAGTTCCTCCGGGACAGGGTCCTATGGCTACACCTTC. Translation gives CASSSSGTGSYGYTF.

The J gene is TRBJ2-1, the V gene TRBV2, with D possibly being TRBD1 (7 bases). This CDR3 contains 13 residues. The V end was cut by 7 bases, the J end by 7 bases, with 14 bases between. CDR1 and CDR2 from the germline V gene are SNHLY and FYNNEI. CDR3 protein: CASTQAGGNEQFF. Here the CDR3 DNA reads TGTGCCAGCACTCAGGCAGGGGGGAATGAGCAGTTCTTC. Together with reference TRBV2 and TRBJ2-1, the CDR3 gives the full variable domain: EPEVTQTPSHQVTQMGQEVILRCVPISNHLYFYWYRQILGQKVEFLVSFYNNEISEKSEIFDDQFSVERPDGSNFTLKIRSTKLEDSAMYFCASTQAGGNEQFFGPGTRLTVL.

The J gene is TRBJ2-7, the V gene TRBV29-1; TRBD2 agrees at 10 bases. The CDR3 is 16 residues long. CDR1 and CDR2 (germline): SQVTM, ANQGSEA. V was pared by 5 bases and J by 4 bases, with 14 bases of the junction left unmatched. The CDR3 coding sequence is TGCAGCGTTAACACCCTCAGGACTAGCGGCCTTTACGAGCAGTACGTC. Its translation is CSVNTLRTSGLYEQYV.

The gene calls are TRBV4-1 and TRBJ2-5; 10 nucleotides line up with TRBD2. Trimming at V came to 2 bases and at J to 5 bases, leaving 14 bases not matched to a gene. Germline V gives CDR1 MGHRA, CDR2 YSYEKL. The CDR3 contains 18 residues. The DNA of the CDR3 is TGCGCCAGCAGCCAATTGCGAGGGCTAGCGGGAGAGGCCGAGACCCAGTACTTC. Amino acids: CASSQLRGLAGEAETQYF.

The J gene is TRBJ2-3, the V gene TRBV14, with 10 nucleotides matching TRBD2. Trimming at V came to 3 bases and at J to 0 bases, leaving 6 bases not matched to a gene. The CDR3 is 17 amino acids. Germline assignment: CDR1 SGHDN and CDR2 FVKESK. The CDR3 DNA reads TGTGCCAGCAGCCATTCCGGGACTAGCGTTAGCACAGATACGCAGTATTTT. Amino acid sequence: CASSHSGTSVSTDTQYF.

The chain combines TRBV2 with TRBJ1-5; 7 nucleotides match TRBD1. Germline trimming cut 5 bases from V and 0 bases from J; bases unmatched to any gene: 10. This CDR3 has 17 amino acids. Germline-derived CDR1 and CDR2 are SNHLY and FYNNEI. The CDR3 is CASSFDRELSSNQPQHF. DNA of the CDR3: TGTGCCAGCAGTTTCGACAGGGAGCTTTCTAGCAATCAGCCCCAGCATTTT.

The chain joins TRBV6-6 to TRBJ1-1; D may be TRBD1 (5 bases). CDR1 and CDR2 (germline): MNHNY, SVGAGI (reference sequence). The germline V and J ends were trimmed by 2 bases and 1 base, with 11 bases remaining between them. CDR3 length: 15 residues. The CDR3 protein is CASSYQGVGNTEAFF. The CDR3 coding sequence is TGTGCCAGCAGTTACCAAGGGGTGGGGAACACTGAAGCTTTCTTT.

The V call is TRBV3-1 (or the pseudogene TRBV3-2), the J call TRBJ2-4; D is perhaps TRBD1 (6 bases). This CDR3 region has 17 residues. Germline V gene lookup returns CDR1 LGHDT and CDR2 YNNKEL (reference sequence). V lost 0 bases to trimming and J lost 3 bases, with 15 bases between them. DNA of the CDR3: TGTGCCAGCAGCCAAGAGGGGGCGGTAGATGTCAAAAACATTCAGTACTTC. As protein: CASSQEGAVDVKNIQYF.

The gene calls are TRBV29-1 and TRBJ2-1; the D gene is possibly TRBD1 (5 bases). Trimming cost V 7 bases and J 1 base, with 23 bases left between them. This CDR3 is 17 amino acids long. Germline CDR1 reads SQVTM; CDR2 reads ANQGSEA. Here the CDR3 DNA reads TGCAGCGCCATGATACCAGAATGGCGACAGTCCTACAATGAGCAGTTCTTC. Translated: CSAMIPEWRQSYNEQFF.

The chain employs TRBV5-5 and TRBJ2-3, with D perhaps TRBD1 (5 bases). V lost 0 bases and J 6 bases, leaving 11 bases between the germline ends. Germline V gene lookup returns CDR1 SGHKS and CDR2 YYEKEE (reference sequence). This CDR3 has 14 amino acids. CDR3 protein: CASSLVGASDTQYF. For the CDR3, the DNA is TGTGCCAGCAGCTTGGTAGGGGCTTCGGATACGCAGTATTTT.

The CDR3 DNA follows: TGTGCCAGTAGTATGGTTGCTTCTAAAGGAGTTCCTCAGTTCTTC. Protein: CASSMVASKGVPQFF. This chain uses TRBV19 with TRBJ2-1; D is unresolved. CDR3 size: 15 residues. Germline V gene lookup returns CDR1 LNHDA and CDR2 SQIVND (reference sequence). V gave up 3 bases and J gave up 13 bases, with 22 bases separating them.

The chain joins TRBV2 to TRBJ1-2, with TRBD1 matching 12 bases. This CDR3 is 16 amino acids long. The V gene end was trimmed by 6 bases and the J gene end by 2 bases; junction bases not matched to a gene: 7. Germline V gene data show CDR1 as SNHLY and CDR2 as FYNNEI. DNA of the CDR3: TGTGCCAGCAGCGGGGACAGGGGGCTGCTCAACTATGGCTACACCTTC. It yields the protein CASSGDRGLLNYGYTF.

The chain uses TRBV19 and TRBJ1-2; TRBD1 aligns across 9 bases. The germline CDR1 and CDR2 sequences are LNHDA and SQIVND (reference sequence). There are 14 residues in the CDR3. V was pared by 7 bases and J by 4 bases, with 7 bases of the junction left unmatched. CDR3 sequence: CASNDNRGPYGYTF. The CDR3 DNA sequence: TGTGCCAGTAACGATAACAGGGGGCCCTATGGCTACACCTTC.

J is TRBJ2-3 and V is TRBV5-4, with 9 bases fitting TRBD1. The CDR3 runs to 17 residues. With V trimmed by 4 bases and J by 2 bases, 11 bases remained unmatched. Germline-derived CDR1 and CDR2 are SGHNT and YYREEE (reference sequence). The CDR3 is CASSHSGTGYPTDTQYF. The CDR3 DNA follows: TGTGCCAGCAGCCACTCCGGGACAGGGTATCCCACAGATACGCAGTATTTT.

Turning to this clone: One end of the junction varies from germline; a read error may be responsible. The rearrangement links TRBV7-7 to TRBJ2-3; 14 positions match TRBD2. The CDR3 extends over 16 amino acids. Germline V gene data show CDR1 as SSHAT and CDR2 as FNYEAQ (reference sequence). The CDR3: CASSRGLAGDTDTQYF. For the CDR3, the DNA is TGTGCTAGCAGCCGGGGACTAGCGGGGGACACAGATACGCAGTATTTT.

The chain recombines TRBV4-1 with TRBJ2-5, with D possibly TRBD2 on 6 matching bases. V was cut by 1 base and J by 5 bases, with 17 bases left in between. The CDR3 covers 16 residues. Per the germline V gene, CDR1 is MGHRA and CDR2 is YSYEKL. The CDR3 DNA is TGCGCCAGCAGCCAAGGGTTCGACGCGGGGATGGAGACCCAGTACTTC. Protein sequence: CASSQGFDAGMETQYF.

The chain carries TRBV20-1 and TRBJ1-1; TRBD1 agrees at 7 bases. The CDR3 loop spans 14 amino acids. J was trimmed by 2 bases and V by 3 bases; bases with no gene match: 6. The germline V gene has CDR1 DFQATT and CDR2 SNEGSKA (reference sequence). This CDR3 is CSASRQGLNTEAFF. CDR3 sequence (DNA): TGCAGTGCTAGTAGACAGGGACTTAACACTGAAGCTTTCTTT.

The CDR3 bases are TGTGCCAGCAGCGTAGGGACAGGGAGCGACTATGGCTACACCTTC. It translates to CASSVGTGSDYGYTF. The chain links TRBV9 to TRBJ1-2; 8 positions match TRBD1. Trimming took 0 bases from V and 3 from J; bases not matched to a gene: 4. CDR1 SGDLS and CDR2 YYNGEE come from the germline V gene. This CDR3 has 15 amino acids.